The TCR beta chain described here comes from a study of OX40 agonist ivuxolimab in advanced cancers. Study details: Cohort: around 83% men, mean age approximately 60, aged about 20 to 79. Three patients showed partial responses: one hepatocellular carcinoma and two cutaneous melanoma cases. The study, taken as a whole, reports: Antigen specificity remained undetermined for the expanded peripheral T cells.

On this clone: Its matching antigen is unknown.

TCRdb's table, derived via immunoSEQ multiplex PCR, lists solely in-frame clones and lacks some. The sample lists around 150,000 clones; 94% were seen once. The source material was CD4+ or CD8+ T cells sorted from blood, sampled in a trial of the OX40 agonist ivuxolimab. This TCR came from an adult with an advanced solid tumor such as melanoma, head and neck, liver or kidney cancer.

Here the CDR3 DNA reads TGCAGCGTTGTCGAGGGTCCGAGTGAGACCCAGTACTTC. It is translated as CSVVEGPSETQYF. V usage is TRBV29-1 and J usage is TRBJ2-5; possibly TRBD2 for D (5 bases). Trimming took off 4 bases at V and 5 bases at J, with 14 bases between the two ends. Germline-derived CDR1 and CDR2 are SQVTM and ANQGSEA. The CDR3 length is 13 residues. The full variable domain, with the rest looked up from reference TRBV29-1 and TRBJ2-5, is SAVISQKPSRDICQRGTSLTIQCQVDSQVTMMFWYRQQPGQSLTLIATANQGSEATYESGFVIDKFPISRPNLTFSTLTVSNMSPEDSSIYLCSVVEGPSETQYFGPGTRLLVL.